These 31 T cell receptor beta chains were sequenced from one sample in a study of identical twins. A single record per CDR3 protein comes from TCRdb applying MiXCR to the 5' RACE reads. The table lists a few hundred thousand distinct CDR3 sequences, 13% to 15% of them singletons. The sample also formed part of further work on yellow fever vaccine responses in identical twins.

Sequences were obtained from CD4+ T cells sorted from blood. All receptors come from a woman between 18 and 29 years old in good health.

In this sample, this clonotype turned up many times. V gene TRBV3-1 combines with J gene TRBJ2-1; D remains ambiguous. CDR3 length: 13 amino acids. Germline-derived CDR1 and CDR2 are LGHDT and YNNKEL (reference sequence). V was clipped by 3 bases and J by 9 bases, with 12 bases between them. CDR3 protein: CASSQFAIGEQFF. The CDR3 nucleotides are TGTGCCAGCAGCCAGTTCGCTATAGGTGAGCAGTTCTTC.

This clonotype was picked up a small number of times. This chain links TRBV30 with TRBJ2-3; D gene uncertain. The CDR3 is 13 residues long. Germline loops: CDR1 GTSNPN, CDR2 SVGIG (reference sequence). Trimming pared 0 bases from V and 2 bases from J, leaving 6 bases between. CDR3 loop: CAWSVQNTDTQYF. CDR3 nucleotide sequence: TGTGCCTGGAGTGTACAGAACACAGATACGCAGTATTTT.

V usage is TRBV20-1 and J usage is TRBJ2-7, with 11 bases fitting TRBD1. With 6 bases clipped from V and 3 bases from J, the junction kept 7 bases outside the gene matches. Germline CDR1 and CDR2: DFQATT and SNEGSKA (reference sequence). The CDR3 contains 14 residues. The CDR3 nucleotides are TGCAGTGCGGGAACCGGGACAGGGGGCTACGAGCAGTACTTC. It encodes CSAGTGTGGYEQYF.

This clonotype was seen a few times. The chain recombines TRBV7-2 with TRBJ2-1; 7 bases are a match to TRBD2. The CDR3 covers 15 residues. CDR1 and CDR2 from the germline V gene are SGHTA and FQGNSA. V was pared by 1 base and J by 8 bases, with 8 bases of the junction left unmatched. The CDR3 reads CASSLELAVRDEQFF. DNA for the CDR3: TGTGCCAGCAGCTTAGAGCTAGCGGTGAGGGATGAGCAGTTCTTC.

The sample holds a few counts of this clonotype. The gene calls are TRBV20-1 and TRBJ1-2, with D unclear. Per the germline V gene, CDR1 is DFQATT and CDR2 is SNEGSKA (reference sequence). The V end lost 6 bases, the J end lost 6 bases, and 20 bases lay between the germline ends. The CDR3 loop spans 14 amino acids. Written as DNA, the CDR3 is TGCAGTGCCCACCCCGACGGACGGCCCGATGGCTACACCTTC. Its translation is CSAHPDGRPDGYTF.

This clonotype was observed at least ten times. The J gene is TRBJ2-7, the V gene TRBV7-2; TRBD1 is a possible D gene (5 bases). CDR1 is SGHTA, CDR2 FQGNSA, per germline. Between the trimmed V and J ends, which lost 4 bases and 6 bases, there was a span of 22 bases. The CDR3 sequence is 16 residues long. DNA of the CDR3: TGTGCCAGCAGCTCTTCCCCGTCCAAGTCCAGGGTCGAGCAGTACTTC. Its translation is CASSSSPSKSRVEQYF.

The chain joins TRBV5-4 to TRBJ2-1; 7 nucleotides agree with TRBD1. The length of the CDR3 is 16 residues. Trimming took 0 bases from V and 0 from J; bases not matched to a gene: 3. Germline V gives CDR1 SGHNT, CDR2 YYREEE (reference sequence). CDR3 DNA: TGTGCCAGCAGCTTGGGACAGGGCCTCTCCTACAATGAGCAGTTCTTC. Residues: CASSLGQGLSYNEQFF.

This clonotype came up a few times. The genes are TRBV7-9 and TRBJ2-2; possibly TRBD1 for D (5 bases). The CDR3 length is 15 residues. Deletions cut 5 bases from V and 6 bases from J, with 16 bases between. Germline V gene data show CDR1 as SEHNR and CDR2 as FQNEAQ (reference sequence). For the CDR3, the DNA is TGTGCCAGCAGCACACCAGTCCCAGGGTCCGGGGAGCTGTTTTTT. Its translation is CASSTPVPGSGELFF.

This clonotype has at least ten counts. This chain links TRBV7-9 with TRBJ1-1; D might be TRBD1 (5 bases). The CDR3 loop spans 15 amino acids. Trimming removed 5 bases from V and 0 bases from J, with 13 bases in between. The germline V gene encodes CDR1 SEHNR and CDR2 FQNEAQ (reference sequence). Written as DNA, the CDR3 is TGTGCCAGCAGCAGCAGGGTAGGGATGAACACTGAAGCTTTCTTT. Its translation: CASSSRVGMNTEAFF.

V gene TRBV4-2 combines with J gene TRBJ2-1, with TRBD2 matching over 8 bases. CDR3 size: 17 residues. The germline V gene has CDR1 LGHNA and CDR2 YNFKEQ. The J segment lost 6 bases and the V segment lost 1 base, leaving 11 bases of the junction unmatched. The CDR3 sequence: CASSQASGAGGLNEQFF. CDR3 bases: TGTGCCAGCAGCCAAGCAAGTGGGGCGGGGGGACTCAATGAGCAGTTCTTC.

This sequence joins TRBV11-2 and TRBJ2-3; 7 positions agree with TRBD2. There are 18 residues in the CDR3. The germline V gene has CDR1 SGHAT and CDR2 FQNNGV. Trimming at V came to 5 bases and at J to 3 bases, leaving 17 bases not matched to a gene. The CDR3 sequence is CASSPKKSIGLVTDTQYF. The DNA of the CDR3 is TGTGCCAGCAGCCCCAAGAAGTCCATTGGACTAGTTACAGATACGCAGTATTTT. The full variable domain, its missing parts supplied by reference TRBV11-2 and TRBJ2-3, is EAGVAQSPRYKIIEKRQSVAFWCNPISGHATLYWYQQILGQGPKLLIQFQNNGVVDDSQLPKDRFSAERLKGVDSTLKIQPAKLEDSAVYLCASSPKKSIGLVTDTQYFGPGTRLTVL.

This clonotype was observed a few times. The chain couples TRBV5-6 to TRBJ2-5, with 10 bases matching TRBD2. With 2 bases clipped from V and 3 bases from J, the junction kept 1 base outside the gene matches. Germline loops: CDR1 SGHDT, CDR2 YYEEEE. This CDR3 contains 14 residues. This CDR3 reads CASSFLAGEETQYF. CDR3 sequence (DNA): TGTGCCAGCAGCTTCCTAGCGGGGGAAGAGACCCAGTACTTC.

There are a few counts of this clonotype. The chain combines TRBV6-2 or TRBV6-3 with TRBJ2-7; perhaps TRBD1 as D (6 bases). The CDR3 extends over 14 amino acids. The germline V and J ends were trimmed by 6 bases and 4 bases, with 16 bases remaining between them. The germline V gene encodes CDR1 MNHEY and CDR2 SVGEGT. The CDR3: CASRTSRGLYEQYF. CDR3 DNA: TGTGCCAGCAGGACGTCTAGGGGGTTGTACGAGCAGTACTTC.

This clonotype was counted a few times. This chain joins TRBV7-2 and TRBJ2-5; D may be TRBD1 (6 bases). Trimming removed 9 bases from V and 5 bases from J, with 19 bases in between. The CDR3 covers 14 residues. Germline values: CDR1 SGHTA, CDR2 FQGNSA. CDR3 DNA: TGTGCCAGTCGGGACACCCTGTGGAGGGAGACCCAGTACTTC. Protein sequence: CASRDTLWRETQYF.

This clonotype has just a few counts. This chain joins TRBV6-5 and TRBJ2-3; possibly TRBD2 for D (7 bases). This CDR3 spans 15 amino acids. Germline V CDR1 and CDR2: MNHEY, SVGAGI. Trimming took off 4 bases at V and 4 bases at J, with 15 bases between the two ends. The CDR3 loop reads CASSSGAGASDTQYF. In DNA form, the CDR3 reads TGTGCCAGCAGTTCGGGGGCGGGAGCCTCAGATACGCAGTATTTT.

The chain combines TRBV7-9 with TRBJ2-1, with 7 bases that match TRBD2. This CDR3 region has 15 residues. Germline lookup yields CDR1 SEHNR and CDR2 FQNEAQ (reference sequence). V was clipped by 6 bases and J by 4 bases; unmatched bases: 9. Here the CDR3 reads CASRYGGGEYNEQFF. For the CDR3, the DNA is TGTGCCAGCAGATATGGGGGAGGGGAGTACAATGAGCAGTTCTTC. Supplemented by reference TRBV7-9 and TRBJ2-1, the full variable domain reads DTGVSQNPRHKITKRGQNVTFRCDPISEHNRLYWYRQTLGQGPEFLTYFQNEAQLEKSRLLSDRFSAERPKGSFSTLEIQRTEQGDSAMYLCASRYGGGEYNEQFFGPGTRLTVL.

This clonotype has only a few counts. This chain links TRBV11-2 with TRBJ2-7; 8 nucleotides align to TRBD1. The CDR3 contains 15 residues. Germline V gene lookup returns CDR1 SGHAT and CDR2 FQNNGV. After removal of 3 bases from V and 0 bases from J, the junction contained 4 bases not matched to a gene. DNA of the CDR3: TGTGCCAGCAGCTTCCGGGACAGGAGCTCCTACGAGCAGTACTTC. Translation gives CASSFRDRSSYEQYF.

This clonotype came up many times. The chain links TRBV12-3 or TRBV12-4 to TRBJ1-1; D perhaps matches TRBD1 (5 bases). V was shortened by 3 bases and J by 6 bases, with 17 bases between the two germline ends. The CDR3 length is 15 residues. The CDR3 DNA is TGTGCCAGCAGTTTGAGGCTGGGACCCGAGCCTGAAGCTTTCTTT. Amino acid sequence: CASSLRLGPEPEAFF.

This clonotype was counted between two and nine times. The V call is TRBV7-9, the J call TRBJ2-3, with TRBD2 matching 9 bases. Germline loops: CDR1 SEHNR, CDR2 FQNEAQ (reference sequence). V was clipped by 5 bases and J by 4 bases; unmatched bases: 10. The CDR3 is 16 residues long. CDR3: CASSRDGGGAADTQYF. Here the CDR3 DNA reads TGTGCCAGCAGCCGTGATGGCGGGGGGGCCGCAGATACGCAGTATTTT.

This chain joins TRBV28 and TRBJ2-1, with 7 bases lining up with TRBD2. V was pared by 5 bases and J by 4 bases, with 11 bases of the junction left unmatched. Germline CDR1 MDHEN, CDR2 SYDVKM. This CDR3 comprises 16 residues. This CDR3 is CASSARTSASYNEQFF. CDR3 nucleotide sequence: TGTGCCAGCAGTGCCCGTACTAGCGCTTCTTACAATGAGCAGTTCTTC.

The CDR3 protein is CASSEALLGSGEQYF. CDR3 in DNA: TGTGCCAGCAGTGAAGCGCTTCTGGGTTCGGGCGAGCAGTACTTC. The rearrangement joins TRBV2 to TRBJ2-7; D gene uncertain. The V end lost 0 bases, the J end lost 6 bases, and 15 bases lay between the germline ends. Germline lookup yields CDR1 SNHLY and CDR2 FYNNEI. The CDR3 length is 15 residues.

V is TRBV5-6 and J is TRBJ2-2, with 9 positions matching TRBD2. The CDR3 runs 17 residues. The J segment lost 3 bases and the V segment lost 1 base, leaving 7 bases of the junction unmatched. Germline CDR1 SGHDT, CDR2 YYEEEE. This CDR3 is CASSLNSGRRYTGELFF. The CDR3 nucleotides read TGTGCCAGCAGCTTGAATAGCGGGAGAAGGTACACCGGGGAGCTGTTTTTT.

This clonotype was observed a few times. J is TRBJ2-6 and V is TRBV5-1; TRBD1 or TRBD2 may be the D gene (6 bases each). With 1 base removed from V and 4 bases from J, the gap between germline ends came to 18 bases. Looked up from germline, CDR1 is SGHRS and CDR2 is YFSETQ. This CDR3 comprises 18 residues. The CDR3 reads CASSLLVKGGEGANVLTF. CDR3 sequence (DNA): TGCGCCAGCAGCTTGCTTGTGAAGGGGGGCGAGGGGGCCAACGTCCTGACTTTC. Looking up the rest from reference TRBV5-1 and TRBJ2-6 gives the full variable domain: KAGVTQTPRYLIKTRGQQVTLSCSPISGHRSVSWYQQTPGQGLQFLFEYFSETQRNKGNFPGRFSGRQFSNSRSEMNVSTLELGDSALYLCASSLLVKGGEGANVLTFGAGSRLTVL.

The chain is built from TRBV5-1 and TRBJ2-2; 14 bases map to TRBD2. Germline lookup yields CDR1 SGHRS and CDR2 YFSETQ. The junction had 7 bases not matched to a gene; V was cut back by 4 bases and J by 5 bases. The CDR3 runs 17 residues. Here the CDR3 reads CASSPRGLAGATGELFF. CDR3 bases: TGCGCCAGCAGCCCCCGGGGACTAGCGGGGGCGACCGGGGAGCTGTTTTTT.

The chain recombines TRBV20-1 with TRBJ2-3; 16 nucleotides match TRBD2. Germline CDR1 and CDR2: DFQATT and SNEGSKA (reference sequence). With V trimmed by 5 bases and J by 5 bases, 7 bases remained unmatched. This CDR3 is built from 16 residues. In nucleotides, the CDR3 is TGCAGTGCTTTGGGACTAGCGGGAGGGCCGGTAGATACGCAGTATTTT. Its protein is CSALGLAGGPVDTQYF.

The chain links TRBV3-1 to TRBJ2-3, with 9 bases that match TRBD2. Losses at the gene ends were 0 bases for V and 2 bases for J; bases not matched to a gene: 6. The germline V gene encodes CDR1 LGHDT and CDR2 YNNKEL (reference sequence). This CDR3 contains 17 residues. The CDR3 reads CASSQDWRGGITDTQYF. The CDR3 DNA sequence: TGTGCCAGCAGCCAAGATTGGCGGGGGGGAATCACAGATACGCAGTATTTT.

This clonotype has more than one count but fewer than ten. This chain joins TRBV19 and TRBJ1-2; 7 bases map to TRBD1. V lost 8 bases and J lost 7; bases outside the gene matches: 4. The CDR3 runs to 11 residues. Per the germline V gene, CDR1 is LNHDA and CDR2 is SQIVND (reference sequence). The CDR3 reads CASEWTGGYTF. The CDR3 DNA follows: TGTGCCAGTGAATGGACAGGTGGCTACACCTTC.

This clonotype was seen ten or more times. J is TRBJ2-5 and V is TRBV20-1, with a weak D call TRBD2 (6 bases). Germline V gives CDR1 DFQATT, CDR2 SNEGSKA (reference sequence). This CDR3 has 12 amino acids. V was shortened by 3 bases and J by 5 bases, with 10 bases between the two germline ends. The CDR3 DNA reads as TGCAGTGCTAGGGCGAGCGGGGAGACCCAGTACTTC. Translated: CSARASGETQYF.

The gene calls are TRBV4-2 and TRBJ2-5, with TRBD2 matching over 8 bases. The CDR3 has 15 residues. The J segment lost 1 base and the V segment lost 1 base, leaving 2 bases of the junction unmatched. Germline-derived CDR1 and CDR2 are LGHNA and YNFKEQ. CDR3 sequence reads: CASSQGAGGQETQYF. The CDR3, as DNA: TGTGCCAGCAGCCAAGGGGCGGGAGGCCAAGAGACCCAGTACTTC.

This clonotype was seen only a few times. This chain uses TRBV12-3 or TRBV12-4 with TRBJ2-5, with 10 bases lining up with TRBD2. V lost 3 bases and J lost 4; bases outside the gene matches: 11. This CDR3 has 17 amino acids. CDR3 sequence reads: CASSFVAGGSGGETQYF. The CDR3 DNA sequence: TGTGCCAGCAGTTTTGTAGCGGGGGGTTCCGGAGGAGAGACCCAGTACTTC.

This clonotype was seen a few times. V and J are TRBV24-1 and TRBJ2-5, with 9 bases lining up with TRBD1. Losses at the gene ends were 3 bases for V and 0 bases for J; bases not matched to a gene: 10. This CDR3 contains 18 residues. The germline V gene has CDR1 KGHDR and CDR2 SFDVKD. CDR3 loop: CATSDPGQGPKYQETQYF. CDR3 nucleotide sequence: TGTGCCACCAGTGATCCGGGACAGGGTCCTAAGTACCAAGAGACCCAGTACTTC.